This TCR beta chain was recorded in a study of T cells in Graves' hyperthyroidism and ophthalmopathy. Findings and limits, study-wide: Onset of ophthalmopathy came a median around 6.5 months after the model predicted it.

The study based diagnoses on clinical symptoms, serum thyroxine and TRAb, thyroid ultrasound and orbital computed tomography. Ten or more counts support this clonotype. Its target is unknown. RNA transcripts were the template for amplifying TCR beta CDR3 regions. RT-PCR in the first round (using the HTBI primer set) targeted the TCR CDR3. TCRdb redid the calling of the multiplex PCR reads with MiXCR, one entry per CDR3 protein. The data contain some 370,000 distinct CDR3 sequences, about 14% of them singletons. CDR1 DFQATT and CDR2 SNEGSKA come from the germline V gene (reference sequence). The CDR3 runs 12 residues.

The chain is built from TRBV20-1 and TRBJ1-2; D uncertain. This receptor was obtained from a man in his forties or fifties with Graves' ophthalmopathy. The sample was blood. The CDR3 is CSPAEANYGYTF. The CDR3 bases are TGCAGCCCAGCAGAGGCTAACTATGGCTACACCTTC.